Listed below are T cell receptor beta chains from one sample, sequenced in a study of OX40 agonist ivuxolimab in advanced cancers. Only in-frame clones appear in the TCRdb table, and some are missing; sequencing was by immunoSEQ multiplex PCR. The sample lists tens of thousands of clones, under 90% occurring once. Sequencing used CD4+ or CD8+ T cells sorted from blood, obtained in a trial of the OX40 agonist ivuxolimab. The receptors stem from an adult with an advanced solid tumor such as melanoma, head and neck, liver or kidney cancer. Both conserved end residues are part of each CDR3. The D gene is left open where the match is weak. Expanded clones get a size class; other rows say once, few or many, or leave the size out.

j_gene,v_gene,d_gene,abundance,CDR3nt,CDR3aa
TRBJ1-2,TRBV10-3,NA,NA,TGTGCCATCAGTGCAACCGGGACACTCTATGGCTACACCTTC,CAISATGTLYGYTF
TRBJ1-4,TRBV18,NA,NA,TGTGCCAGCTCACCAGGCCAGGAGGGTGAAAAACTGTTTTTT,CASSPGQEGEKLFF
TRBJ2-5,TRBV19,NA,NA,TGTGCCAGTAGTATAGTTGGGTGGCCAGAGACCCAGTACTTC,CASSIVGWPETQYF
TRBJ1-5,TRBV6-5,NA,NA,TGTGCCAGCATTGACGTGATTAGCAATCAGCCCCAGCATTTT,CASIDVISNQPQHF
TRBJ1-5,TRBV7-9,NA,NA,TGTGCCAGCAGCCCATCTCAGGGTAGCAATCAGCCCCAGCATTTT,CASSPSQGSNQPQHF
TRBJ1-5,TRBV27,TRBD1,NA,TGTGCCAGCAGTTTATGGGGGACAGAGGGTTCCAATCAGCCCCAGCATTTT,CASSLWGTEGSNQPQHF
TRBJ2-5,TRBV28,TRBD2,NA,TGTGCCAGCAGTTTTGGGCGGGAGTGGGCCCAGTACTTC,CASSFGREWAQYF
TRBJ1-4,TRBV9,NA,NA,TGTGCCAGCAGCGTAGCAGGGTCTATGCCTAATGAAAAACTGTTTTTT,CASSVAGSMPNEKLFF
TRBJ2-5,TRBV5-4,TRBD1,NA,TGTGCCAGCAGCTTACCCGACAGGGTGGCAGAGACCCAGTACTTC,CASSLPDRVAETQYF
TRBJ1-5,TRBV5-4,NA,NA,TGTGCCAGCAGTTGGGGGGGGCGGCTTAGCAATCAGCCCCAGCATTTT,CASSWGGRLSNQPQHF
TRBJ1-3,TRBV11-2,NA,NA,TGTGCCAGCAGCTTCCACAGAGGCAGCTCTGGAAACACCATATATTTT,CASSFHRGSSGNTIYF
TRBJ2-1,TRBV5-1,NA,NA,TGCGCCAGCAGCCTAACGGCGGACCATGAGCAGTTCTTC,CASSLTADHEQFF
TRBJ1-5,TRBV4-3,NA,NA,TGCGCCAGCAGCCAAGCCCTAACTAGCAATCAGCCCCAGCATTTT,CASSQALTSNQPQHF
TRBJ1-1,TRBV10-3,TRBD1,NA,TGTGCCGCAGGGGGTCGCCCCGGGGACACTGAAGCTTTCTTT,CAAGGRPGDTEAFF
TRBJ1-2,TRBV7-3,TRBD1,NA,TGTGCCAGCAGTTATATGACAGGGACCGGCTACACCTTC,CASSYMTGTGYTF
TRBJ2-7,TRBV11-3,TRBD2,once,TGTGCCAGCAGCTTTAGCGGGAGAGGGGACGAGCAGTACTTC,CASSFSGRGDEQYF
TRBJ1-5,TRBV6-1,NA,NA,TGTGCCAGCATTGACGTGATTAGCAATCAGCCCCAGCATTTT,CASIDVISNQPQHF
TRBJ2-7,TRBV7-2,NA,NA,TGTGCCAGCAGCCTATCCACCGGGACGGGGGAATACGAGCAGTACTTC,CASSLSTGTGEYEQYF
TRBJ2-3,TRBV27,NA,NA,TGTGCCAGCGGTCCCACAGATACGCAGTATTTT,CASGPTDTQYF
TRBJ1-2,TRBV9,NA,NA,TGTGCCAGCAGCTTGGACACTACTAACTATGGCTACACCTTC,CASSLDTTNYGYTF
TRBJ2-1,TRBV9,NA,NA,TGTGCCAGCAGCGTAGGTCAGGGGTCCTACAATGAGCAGTTCTTC,CASSVGQGSYNEQFF
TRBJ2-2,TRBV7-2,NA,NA,TGTGCCAGCAGCTTTTACGGGGGATTGTACACCGGGGAGCTGTTTTTT,CASSFYGGLYTGELFF
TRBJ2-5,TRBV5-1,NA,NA,TGCGCCAGCAGCTTGGCTTTGCAGCAAGAGACCCAGTACTTC,CASSLALQQETQYF
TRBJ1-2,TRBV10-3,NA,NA,TGTGCCATCACGACGGGCCCAAGCCGCGGCTACACCTTC,CAITTGPSRGYTF